The source of this T cell receptor (beta chain) is a study of T cell repertoires in cytomegalovirus infection. The wider study: The authors relied on CMV epitopes, both recently identified HLA-C-restricted and well-studied HLA-B-restricted. Matching HLA type, along with CMV infection, was indicated by public TCR beta signatures. Findings of the study overall: Using cumulative public TCR beta family frequency, the authors identified those who carried CMV together with the relevant HLA.

Turning to this clonotype: What it binds is unknown.

TCRdb recomputed calls from the reads with MiXCR, one row per CDR3 protein. The data contain around 570,000 distinct CDR3 sequences, about 39% of them singletons. The CDR3 sequence is 15 residues long. Deletions cut 1 base from V and 5 bases from J, with 15 bases between. Germline V gives CDR1 DFQATT, CDR2 SNEGSKA (reference sequence). The sequence was obtained from a human donor in good health (CMV status not recorded). Some clones in this sample may be carry-over from other donors' samples. V and J are TRBV20-1 and TRBJ2-1; maybe TRBD2 (6 bases). The specimen comprised cultured PBMCs, sampled from culture after CMV antigen stimulation. The CDR3 nucleotides read TGCAGTGCTAGAGCCGAGGCGGGGTACGACAATGAGCAGTTCTTC. This codes for CSARAEAGYDNEQFF.